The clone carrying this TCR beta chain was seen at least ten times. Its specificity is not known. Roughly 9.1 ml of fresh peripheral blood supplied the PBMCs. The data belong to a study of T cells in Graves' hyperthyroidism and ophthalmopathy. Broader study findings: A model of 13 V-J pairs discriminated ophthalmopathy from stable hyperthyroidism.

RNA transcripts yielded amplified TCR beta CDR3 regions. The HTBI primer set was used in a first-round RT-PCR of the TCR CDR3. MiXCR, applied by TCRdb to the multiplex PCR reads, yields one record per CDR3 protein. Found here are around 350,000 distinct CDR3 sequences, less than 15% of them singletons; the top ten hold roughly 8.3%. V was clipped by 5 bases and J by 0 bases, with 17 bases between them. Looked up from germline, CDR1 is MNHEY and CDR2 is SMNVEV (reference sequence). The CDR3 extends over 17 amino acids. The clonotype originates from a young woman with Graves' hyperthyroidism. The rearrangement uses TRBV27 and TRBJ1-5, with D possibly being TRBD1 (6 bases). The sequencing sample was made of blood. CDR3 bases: TGTGCCAGCAGTACCTACTCCCGGACAGATAGCAATCAGCCCCAGCATTTT. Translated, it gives CASSTYSRTDSNQPQHF.